These T cell receptor beta chains were read from a single sample in a study of blood T cell repertoires in COVID-19. The method was immunoSEQ multiplex PCR; TCRdb's version includes in-frame clones alone and lacks a portion of them. The sample includes tens of thousands of clones, 76% seen only once; the top ten take over 6%. The sequenced sample consisted of peripheral blood. Receptor source: a woman aged 50 to 60 with active or convalescent COVID-19. Both conserved end residues are part of each CDR3. A D gene is named only where the DNA matches it firmly. Where a row states a size, it is once, few, many or the class of an expanded clone; other rows omit it.

d_gene,j_gene,v_gene,abundance,CDR3aa,CDR3nt
TRBD1,TRBJ1-4,TRBV3-1/TRBV3-2,-,CASSQRAGTGAEKLFF,TGTGCCAGCAGCCAGAGGGCCGGGACAGGGGCTGAAAAACTGTTTTTT
TRBD2,TRBJ2-1,TRBV5-4,-,CASSGLAGGPGEQFF,TGTGCCAGCAGCGGACTAGCGGGAGGGCCGGGTGAGCAGTTCTTC
-,TRBJ1-2,TRBV5-6,-,CASSLEDSHFSNYGYTF,TGTGCCAGCAGCCTTGAGGACAGCCATTTTTCTAACTATGGCTACACCTTC
TRBD2,TRBJ2-3,TRBV6-5,-,CASSYFLAGEIDTQYF,TGTGCCAGCAGTTACTTTCTAGCGGGAGAAATAGATACGCAGTATTTT
TRBD2,TRBJ2-7,TRBV11-2,-,CASSLGLASYEQYF,TGTGCCAGCAGCTTGGGACTAGCCTCCTACGAGCAGTACTTC
-,TRBJ2-2,TRBV4-3,-,CASSQGPPETNGELFF,TGCGCCAGCAGCCAAGGCCCCCCGGAGACGAACGGGGAGCTGTTTTTT
TRBD2,TRBJ2-1,TRBV3-1/TRBV3-2,few,CASSQDGLAGASYNEQFF,TGTGCCAGCAGCCAAGATGGACTAGCGGGGGCCTCCTACAATGAGCAGTTCTTC
-,TRBJ1-2,TRBV21-1,-,CGRNYGYTF,TGTGGGAGGAACTATGGCTACACCTTC
TRBD1,TRBJ2-3,TRBV30,-,CAWSPGTGAITDTQYF,TGTGCCTGGAGTCCCGGGACAGGGGCTATCACAGATACGCAGTATTTT
-,TRBJ1-3,TRBV14,-,CASSRYAGNTIYF,TGTGCCAGCAGCCGCTACGCCGGAAACACCATATATTTT
TRBD1,TRBJ1-3,TRBV19,-,CASLQGASSGNTIYF,TGTGCCAGTCTTCAGGGGGCCTCTTCTGGAAACACCATATATTTT
-,TRBJ2-3,TRBV10-3,-,CAISESLGATDTQYF,TGTGCCATCAGTGAGTCGCTAGGAGCCACAGATACGCAGTATTTT
TRBD1,TRBJ1-2,TRBV7-8,-,CASSFDSRTGTYGYTF,TGTGCCAGCAGCTTCGACTCTCGGACAGGGACCTATGGCTACACCTTC
-,TRBJ2-1,TRBV30,-,CAWSRPRGSYNEQFF,TGTGCCTGGAGTCGCCCCCGGGGATCCTACAATGAGCAGTTCTTC
TRBD1,TRBJ1-5,TRBV11-2,-,CASSLHPGTGDQPQHF,TGTGCCAGCAGCTTACACCCCGGGACAGGGGATCAGCCCCAGCATTTT
-,TRBJ2-7,TRBV6-5,-,CASVLSAYEQYF,TGTGCCAGCGTCCTTTCAGCCTACGAGCAGTACTTC
TRBD2,TRBJ2-1,TRBV7-7,-,CASSSGLAGGGEQFF,TGTGCTAGCAGCAGCGGGCTAGCGGGAGGGGGTGAGCAGTTCTTC
-,TRBJ1-2,TRBV6-2/TRBV6-3,-,CASSYPGALSGYTF,TGTGCCAGCAGTTACCCAGGGGCCTTATCGGGCTACACCTTC
-,TRBJ1-5,TRBV6-2/TRBV6-3,-,CASSSDRNQPQHF,TGTGCCAGCAGTTCCGACAGGAATCAGCCCCAGCATTTT
TRBD1,TRBJ1-3,TRBV11-2,once,CASSHGQGNGNTIYF,TGTGCCAGCAGCCACGGACAGGGCAACGGAAACACCATATATTTT
-,TRBJ2-2,TRBV6-2/TRBV6-3,-,CASSFSREVTGELFF,TGTGCCAGCAGTTTCTCCAGGGAGGTAACCGGGGAGCTGTTTTTT
-,TRBJ1-2,TRBV29-1,medium-sized,CSVEGQLNYGYTF,TGCAGCGTTGAGGGCCAGCTCAACTATGGCTACACCTTC
TRBD2,TRBJ2-5,TRBV5-4,-,CASREAGGWETQYF,TGTGCCAGCAGAGAAGCGGGAGGGTGGGAGACCCAGTACTTC
TRBD1,TRBJ2-6,TRBV27,-,CASSRRTGPRSGANVLTF,TGTGCCAGCAGTAGGCGGACAGGGCCTCGCTCTGGGGCCAACGTCCTGACTTTC
-,TRBJ1-3,TRBV9,-,CASSVRTGGNTIYF,TGTGCCAGCAGCGTCCGGACTGGTGGAAACACCATATATTTT